This entry features one TCR beta chain sequence. No antigen is known for it. This entry belongs to a study of CXCR3-negative and CXCR3-positive naive CD8 T cells. About the study: TRB reads totalled about 150 million, about 1.5 +/- 0.3 million per library. Findings and limits, study-wide: In naive cells, CXCR3-negative and CXCR3-positive subsets had similar TRBV-TRBJ usage; memory cells differed. More hydrophobic TRB CDR3s occurred in CXCR3-positive than in CXCR3-negative naive cells. It was found that naive subsets had comparable surface CD5, and TCR strength was inferred from TRB CDR3 properties.

Through 5' RACE with UMI labels, the TRB cDNA libraries were prepared. From the 5' RACE reads, TCRdb lists one entry per CDR3 protein and no DNA. The sample has 84,000 or so distinct CDR3 sequences. The CDR3 runs 17 residues. Germline CDR1 MNHNY, CDR2 SVGAGI (reference sequence). The TCR originated in a human donor in good health. Some clones in this sample may be carry-over from other donors' samples. V usage is TRBV6-6 and J usage is TRBJ2-5; TCRdb gives TRBD1 as the D gene, but with no DNA this cannot be confirmed. Sequencing was carried out using naive CXCR3+ CD8+ T cells from blood. Subset meaning: CD45RO-CCR7+CD27+CD95- naive CD8+ T cells expressing CXCR3 (TNR3+). This CDR3 is CASSYSGGAGAQETQYF.